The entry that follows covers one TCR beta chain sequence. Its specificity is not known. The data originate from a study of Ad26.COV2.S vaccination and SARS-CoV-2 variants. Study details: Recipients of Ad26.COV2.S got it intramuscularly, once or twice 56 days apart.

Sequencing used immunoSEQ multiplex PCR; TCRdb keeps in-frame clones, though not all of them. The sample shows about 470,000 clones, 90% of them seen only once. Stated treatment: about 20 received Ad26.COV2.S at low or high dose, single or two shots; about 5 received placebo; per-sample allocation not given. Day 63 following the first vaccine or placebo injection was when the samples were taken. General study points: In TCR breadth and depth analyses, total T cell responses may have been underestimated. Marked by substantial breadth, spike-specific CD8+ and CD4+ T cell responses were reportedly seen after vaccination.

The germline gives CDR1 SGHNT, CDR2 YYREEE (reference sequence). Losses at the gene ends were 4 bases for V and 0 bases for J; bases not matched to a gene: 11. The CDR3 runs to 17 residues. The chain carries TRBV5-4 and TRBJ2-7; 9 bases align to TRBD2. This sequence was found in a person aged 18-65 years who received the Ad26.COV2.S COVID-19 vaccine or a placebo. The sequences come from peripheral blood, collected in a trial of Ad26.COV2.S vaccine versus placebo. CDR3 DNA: TGTGCCAGCAGCCTGGGGGGAGCGGGAGGCCACTCCTACGAGCAGTACTTC. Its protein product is CASSLGGAGGHSYEQYF.